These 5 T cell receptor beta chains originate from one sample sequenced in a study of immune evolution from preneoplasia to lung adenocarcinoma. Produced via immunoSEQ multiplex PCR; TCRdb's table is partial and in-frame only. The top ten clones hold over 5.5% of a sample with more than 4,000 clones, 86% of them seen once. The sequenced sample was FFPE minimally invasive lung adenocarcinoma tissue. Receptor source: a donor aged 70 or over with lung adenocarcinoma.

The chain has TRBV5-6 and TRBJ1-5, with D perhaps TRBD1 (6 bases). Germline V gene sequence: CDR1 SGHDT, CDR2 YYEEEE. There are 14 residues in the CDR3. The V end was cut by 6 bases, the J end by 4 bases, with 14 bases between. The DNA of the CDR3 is TGTGCCAGCACCGCACGGGGGCGGAATCAGCCCCAGCATTTT. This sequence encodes CASTARGRNQPQHF.

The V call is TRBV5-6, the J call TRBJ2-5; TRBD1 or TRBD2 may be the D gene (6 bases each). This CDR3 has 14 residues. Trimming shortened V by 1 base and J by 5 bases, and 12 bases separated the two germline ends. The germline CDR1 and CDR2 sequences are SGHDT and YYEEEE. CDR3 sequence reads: CASSLITGRETQYF. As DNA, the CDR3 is TGTGCCAGCAGCTTGATTACAGGGAGGGAGACCCAGTACTTC.

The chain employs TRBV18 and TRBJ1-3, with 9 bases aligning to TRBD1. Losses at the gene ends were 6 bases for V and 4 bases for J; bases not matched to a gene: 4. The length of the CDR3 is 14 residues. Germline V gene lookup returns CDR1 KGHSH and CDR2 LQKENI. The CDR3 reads CASSPDRGGNTIYF. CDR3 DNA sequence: TGTGCCAGCTCGCCGGACAGGGGCGGAAACACCATATATTTT.

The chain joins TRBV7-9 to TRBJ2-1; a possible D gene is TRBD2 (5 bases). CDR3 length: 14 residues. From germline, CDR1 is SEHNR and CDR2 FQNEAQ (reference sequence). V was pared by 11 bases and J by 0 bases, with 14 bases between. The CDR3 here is CACPSGSSYNEQFF. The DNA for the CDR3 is TGTGCCTGCCCGAGCGGCAGCTCCTACAATGAGCAGTTCTTC.

DNA for the CDR3: TGTGCCTGGAGGGCCCTTACAGGTTCTGGGACCTACGAGCAGTACTTC. Protein sequence: CAWRALTGSGTYEQYF. The chain couples TRBV30 to TRBJ2-7, with D perhaps TRBD1 (5 bases). CDR3 length: 16 amino acids. The ends were cut back, 3 bases at V and 2 bases at J, with 20 bases in the middle. Germline V gene lookup returns CDR1 GTSNPN and CDR2 SVGIG (reference sequence).